A single sample is the source of the 3 T cell receptor beta chains below, sequenced in a study of cytomegalovirus exposure and HLA in healthy donors. Use of 60 Vbeta and 13 Jbeta primers characterized the PCR. TCRdb keeps only in-frame clones here, not all; method: immunoSEQ multiplex PCR. The repertoire holds 110,000 or so clones, approximately 80% seen once, with under 6.5% in the top ten. Sequencing was carried out using PBMCs. All receptors come from a man younger than 35 in good health and CMV-seropositive.

This chain connects TRBV5-1 to TRBJ2-7, with 8 bases matching TRBD1. Losses at the gene ends were 0 bases for V and 6 bases for J; bases not matched to a gene: 8. Germline-derived CDR1 and CDR2 are SGHRS and YFSETQ. The CDR3 covers 15 residues. The CDR3 nucleotides read TGCGCCAGCAGCTTGGAGGGAGGAACAGGGGGCGAGCAGTACTTC. Protein product: CASSLEGGTGGEQYF. Full variable domain (outside the CDR3, taken from reference TRBV5-1 and TRBJ2-7): KAGVTQTPRYLIKTRGQQVTLSCSPISGHRSVSWYQQTPGQGLQFLFEYFSETQRNKGNFPGRFSGRQFSNSRSEMNVSTLELGDSALYLCASSLEGGTGGEQYFGPGTRLTVT.

This chain joins TRBV21-1 and TRBJ2-4; the table's D call of TRBD2 was not tested on the DNA. TRBV21-1 is a recognized pseudogene. This CDR3 comprises 16 residues. The chain's CDR3 is CASSKNCVLAKNIQYF. As DNA, the CDR3 is TGTGCCAGCAGCAAAAATTGCGTGCTAGCCAAAAACATTCAGTACTTC.

This chain links TRBV19 with TRBJ2-7; 10 bases match TRBD1. This CDR3 contains 14 residues. Trimming removed 3 bases from V and 3 bases from J; junction bases left unmatched: 2. Per the germline V gene, CDR1 is LNHDA and CDR2 is SQIVND (reference sequence). CDR3 amino acids: CASSMGTGDYEQYF. In nucleotides, the CDR3 is TGTGCCAGTAGTATGGGGACAGGGGACTACGAGCAGTACTTC.